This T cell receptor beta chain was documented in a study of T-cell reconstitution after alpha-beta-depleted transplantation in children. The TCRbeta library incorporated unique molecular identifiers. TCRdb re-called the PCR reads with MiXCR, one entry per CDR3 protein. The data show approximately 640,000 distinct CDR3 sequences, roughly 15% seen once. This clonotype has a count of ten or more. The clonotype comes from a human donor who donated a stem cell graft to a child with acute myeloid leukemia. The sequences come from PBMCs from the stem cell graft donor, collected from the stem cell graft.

The CDR3 protein is CSARFTGNSPLHF. CDR3 bases: TGCAGTGCTAGATTCACAGGGAATTCACCCCTCCACTTT. The chain combines TRBV20-1 with TRBJ1-6; possible D gene TRBD1, 6 bases. CDR1 and CDR2 (germline): DFQATT, SNEGSKA (reference sequence). This CDR3 has 13 residues. Trimming cost V 2 bases and J 7 bases, with 9 bases left between them.